Listed below are T cell receptor beta chains from one sample, sequenced in a study of cytomegalovirus exposure and HLA in healthy donors. Profiling relied on immunoSEQ multiplex PCR, and the TCRdb table lists in-frame clones only, not all of them. Here the sample spans fewer than 75,000 clones, about four fifths being singletons. Sequences were obtained from PBMCs. The source is a woman aged 25 to 39 in good health and CMV-seronegative. Both conserved end residues are trimmed from each CDR3. Size is stated for part of the rows, as once, few or many counts, or as a class when the clone is expanded.

cdr3_length,clone_size,v_call,cdr3_aa
11,few,TRBV5-1,ASGLVAGNEQF
12,NA,TRBV7-2,ASSLALSGRTQY
13,few,TRBV7-3,ASSLAGGFSNEQF
14,NA,TRBV10-1,ASSALLAGPNNEQF
14,NA,TRBV6-1,ASSEGAGGGSDTQY
12,NA,TRBV29-1,SVNPGTGGNEQF
12,NA,TRBV7-6,ASSLERQYAEQF
12,NA,TRBV7-8,ASSATGNAYEQY
10,NA,TRBV30,AWRPGGETQY
13,once,TRBV29-1,SVERQGGLNTEAF
14,NA,TRBV5-1,ASSFSGRAKSDTQY
13,NA,TRBV30,AWSEAGFGSYEQY
12,NA,TRBV5-1,ASSLAGVENEQY
11,NA,TRBV4-1,ASSLNSGNTIY
13,few,TRBV7-2,ASSPSLSVNTEAF
13,NA,TRBV9,ASSVAAGGSYEQY
13,NA,TRBV6-5,ASRGGGISNQPQH
8,few,TRBV12-5,ASALYEQY
11,NA,TRBV30,AWTGQGNSPLH
13,NA,TRBV9,ASSSARGGGTEAF
13,NA,TRBV5-1,ASSRTSGGSSEQY